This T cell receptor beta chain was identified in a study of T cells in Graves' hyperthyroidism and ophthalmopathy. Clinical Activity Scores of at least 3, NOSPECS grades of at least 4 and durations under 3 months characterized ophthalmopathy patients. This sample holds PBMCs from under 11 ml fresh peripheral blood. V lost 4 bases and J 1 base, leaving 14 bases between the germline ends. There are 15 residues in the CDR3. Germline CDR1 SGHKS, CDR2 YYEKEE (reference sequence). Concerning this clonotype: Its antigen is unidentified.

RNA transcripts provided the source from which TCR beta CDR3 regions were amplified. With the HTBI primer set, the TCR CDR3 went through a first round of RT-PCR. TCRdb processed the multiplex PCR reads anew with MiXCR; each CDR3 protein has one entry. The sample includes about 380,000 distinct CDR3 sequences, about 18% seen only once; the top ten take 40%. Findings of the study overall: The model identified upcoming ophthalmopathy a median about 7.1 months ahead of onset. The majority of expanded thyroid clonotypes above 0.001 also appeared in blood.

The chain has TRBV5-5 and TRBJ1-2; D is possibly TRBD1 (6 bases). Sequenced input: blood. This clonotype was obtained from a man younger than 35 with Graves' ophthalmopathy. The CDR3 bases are TGTGCCAGCAGCGCCGGGGGGGGGCGTAACTATGGCTACACCTTC. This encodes CASSAGGGRNYGYTF.